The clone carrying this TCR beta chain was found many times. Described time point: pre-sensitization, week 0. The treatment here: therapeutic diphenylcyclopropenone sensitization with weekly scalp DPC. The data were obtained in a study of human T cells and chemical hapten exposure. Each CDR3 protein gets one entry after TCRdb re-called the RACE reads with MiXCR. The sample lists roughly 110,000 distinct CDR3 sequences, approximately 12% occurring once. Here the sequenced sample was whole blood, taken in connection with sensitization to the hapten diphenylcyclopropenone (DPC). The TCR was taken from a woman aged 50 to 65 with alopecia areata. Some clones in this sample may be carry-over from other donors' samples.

CDR3 residues: CATSPRGDRGAFF. Written as DNA, the CDR3 is TGTGCCACCAGTCCTCGCGGCGACAGGGGGGCTTTCTTT. The gene calls are TRBV24-1 and TRBJ1-1; 9 bases are a match to TRBD1. This CDR3 is 13 amino acids long. From germline, CDR1 is KGHDR and CDR2 SFDVKD. V shed 6 bases, J shed 11 bases, and the junction held 9 bases outside the gene matches.